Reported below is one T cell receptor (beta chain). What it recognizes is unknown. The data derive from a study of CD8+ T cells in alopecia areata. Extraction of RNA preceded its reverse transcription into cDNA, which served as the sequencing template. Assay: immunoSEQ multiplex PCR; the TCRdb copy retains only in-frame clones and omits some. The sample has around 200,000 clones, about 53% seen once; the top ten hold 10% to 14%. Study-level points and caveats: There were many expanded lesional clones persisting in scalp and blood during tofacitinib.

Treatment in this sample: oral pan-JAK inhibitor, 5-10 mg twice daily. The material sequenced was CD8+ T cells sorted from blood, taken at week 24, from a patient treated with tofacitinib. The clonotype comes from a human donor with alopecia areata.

The CDR3 DNA reads TGTGCCAGCAGTTTAATTGGGGCAGGGGGCACTGAAGCTTTCTTT. This encodes CASSLIGAGGTEAFF. The V call is TRBV27, the J call TRBJ1-1; 7 bases fit TRBD1. Losses at the gene ends were 2 bases for V and 4 bases for J; bases not matched to a gene: 7. This CDR3 has 15 amino acids. Per the germline V gene, CDR1 is MNHEY and CDR2 is SMNVEV (reference sequence).